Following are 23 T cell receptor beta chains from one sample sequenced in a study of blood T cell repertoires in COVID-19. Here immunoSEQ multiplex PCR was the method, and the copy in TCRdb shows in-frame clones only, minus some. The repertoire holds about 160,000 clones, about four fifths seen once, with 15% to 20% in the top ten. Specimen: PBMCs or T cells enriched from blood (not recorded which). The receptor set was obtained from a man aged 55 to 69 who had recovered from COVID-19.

CDR3 in amino acids: CASSLNYEQYF. CDR3 in DNA: TGTGCCAGCAGCCTAAACTACGAGCAGTACTTC. The rearrangement uses TRBV28 and TRBJ2-7; no reliable D call. CDR1 MDHEN and CDR2 SYDVKM come from the germline V gene. The CDR3 totals 11 residues. Trimming pared 6 bases from V and 3 bases from J, leaving 6 bases between.

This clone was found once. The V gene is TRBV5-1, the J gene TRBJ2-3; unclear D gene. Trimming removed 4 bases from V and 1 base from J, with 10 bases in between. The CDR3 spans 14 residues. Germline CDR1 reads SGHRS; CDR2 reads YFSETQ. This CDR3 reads CASSQDPGTDTQYF. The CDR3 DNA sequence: TGCGCCAGCAGCCAGGATCCCGGCACAGATACGCAGTATTTT.

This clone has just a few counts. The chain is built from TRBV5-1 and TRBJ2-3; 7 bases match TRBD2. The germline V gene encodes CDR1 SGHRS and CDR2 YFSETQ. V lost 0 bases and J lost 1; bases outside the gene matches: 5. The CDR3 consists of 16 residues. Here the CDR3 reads CASSLGLAERTDTQYF. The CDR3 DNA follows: TGCGCCAGCAGCTTGGGACTAGCCGAACGCACAGATACGCAGTATTTT.

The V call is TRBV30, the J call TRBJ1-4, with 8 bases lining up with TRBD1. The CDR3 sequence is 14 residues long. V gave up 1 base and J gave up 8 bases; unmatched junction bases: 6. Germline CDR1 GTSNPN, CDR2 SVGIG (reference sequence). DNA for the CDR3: TGTGCCTGGAGTGGGTCAGGGGGCGCGGAAAAACTGTTTTTT. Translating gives CAWSGSGGAEKLFF.

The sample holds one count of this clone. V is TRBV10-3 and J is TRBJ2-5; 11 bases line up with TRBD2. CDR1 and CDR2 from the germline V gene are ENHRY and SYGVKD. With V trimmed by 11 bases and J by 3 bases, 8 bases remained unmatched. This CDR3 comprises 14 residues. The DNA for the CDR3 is TGTGCCCCCAGGGGTAGCGGGGGGGAAGAGACCCAGTACTTC. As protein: CAPRGSGGEETQYF.

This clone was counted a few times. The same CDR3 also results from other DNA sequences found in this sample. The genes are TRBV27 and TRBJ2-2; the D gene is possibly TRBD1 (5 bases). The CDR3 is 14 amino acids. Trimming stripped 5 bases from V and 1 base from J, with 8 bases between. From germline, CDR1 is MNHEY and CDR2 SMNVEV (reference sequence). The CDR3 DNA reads TGTGCCAGCAGTCCACAGGTGAACACCGGGGAGCTGTTTTTT. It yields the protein CASSPQVNTGELFF.

The chain's CDR3 is CASSVSGTGPYEQYF. The CDR3 bases are TGTGCCAGCAGCGTGTCCGGGACAGGTCCCTACGAGCAGTACTTC. The chain employs TRBV11-2 and TRBJ2-7; TRBD1 agrees at 8 bases. J was trimmed by 2 bases and V by 5 bases; bases with no gene match: 8. Germline loops: CDR1 SGHAT, CDR2 FQNNGV. The CDR3 contains 15 residues.

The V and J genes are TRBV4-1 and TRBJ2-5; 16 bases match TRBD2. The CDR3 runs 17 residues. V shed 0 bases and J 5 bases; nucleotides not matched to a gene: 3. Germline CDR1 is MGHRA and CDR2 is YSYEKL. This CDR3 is CASSQDGTSGGAETQYF. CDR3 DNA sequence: TGCGCCAGCAGCCAAGATGGGACTAGCGGGGGGGCTGAGACCCAGTACTTC.

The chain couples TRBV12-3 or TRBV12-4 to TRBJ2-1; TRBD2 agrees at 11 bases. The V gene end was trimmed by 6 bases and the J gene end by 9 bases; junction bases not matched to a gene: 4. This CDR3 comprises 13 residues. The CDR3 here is CASRIAGGVEQFF. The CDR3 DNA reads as TGTGCCAGCAGGATAGCGGGAGGGGTTGAGCAGTTCTTC.

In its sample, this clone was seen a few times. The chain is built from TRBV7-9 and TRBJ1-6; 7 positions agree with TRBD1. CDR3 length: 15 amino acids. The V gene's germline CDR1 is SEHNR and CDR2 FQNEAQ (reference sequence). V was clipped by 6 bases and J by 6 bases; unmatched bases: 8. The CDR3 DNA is TGTGCCAGCAGTAGAGACGGGGACAGTAATTCACCCCTCCACTTT. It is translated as CASSRDGDSNSPLHF.

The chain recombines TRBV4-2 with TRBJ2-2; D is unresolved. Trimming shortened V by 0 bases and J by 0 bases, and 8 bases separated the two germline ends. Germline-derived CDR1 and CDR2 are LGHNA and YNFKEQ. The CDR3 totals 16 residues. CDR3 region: CASSQEGSTNTGELFF. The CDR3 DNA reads TGTGCCAGCAGCCAAGAGGGTAGCACGAACACCGGGGAGCTGTTTTTT.

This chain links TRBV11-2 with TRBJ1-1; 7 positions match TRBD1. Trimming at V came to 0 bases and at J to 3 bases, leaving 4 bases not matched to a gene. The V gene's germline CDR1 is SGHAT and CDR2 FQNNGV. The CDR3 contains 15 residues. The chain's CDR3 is CASSLDRQGYTEAFF. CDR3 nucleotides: TGTGCCAGCAGCTTAGACAGACAGGGATACACTGAAGCTTTCTTT.

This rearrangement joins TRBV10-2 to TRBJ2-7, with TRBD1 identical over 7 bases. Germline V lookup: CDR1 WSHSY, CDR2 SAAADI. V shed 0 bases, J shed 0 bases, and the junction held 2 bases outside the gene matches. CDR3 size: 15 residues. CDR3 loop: CASSESAGGSYEQYF. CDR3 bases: TGCGCCAGCAGTGAGTCGGCAGGGGGCTCCTACGAGCAGTACTTC.

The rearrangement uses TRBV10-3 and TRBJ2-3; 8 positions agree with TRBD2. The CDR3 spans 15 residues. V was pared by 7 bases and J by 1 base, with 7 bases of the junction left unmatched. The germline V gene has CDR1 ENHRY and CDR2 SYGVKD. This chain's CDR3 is CAITSGGGGTDTQYF. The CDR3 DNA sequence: TGTGCCATCACCAGCGGGGGAGGGGGCACAGATACGCAGTATTTT.

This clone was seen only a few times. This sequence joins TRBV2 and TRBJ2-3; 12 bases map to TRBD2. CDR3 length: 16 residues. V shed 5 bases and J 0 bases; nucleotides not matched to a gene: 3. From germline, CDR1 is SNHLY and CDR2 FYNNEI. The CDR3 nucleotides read TGTGCCAGCAGTCTCACTAGCGGGGGGAGCACAGATACGCAGTATTTT. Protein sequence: CASSLTSGGSTDTQYF. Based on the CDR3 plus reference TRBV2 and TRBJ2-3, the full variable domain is EPEVTQTPSHQVTQMGQEVILRCVPISNHLYFYWYRQILGQKVEFLVSFYNNEISEKSEIFDDQFSVERPDGSNFTLKIRSTKLEDSAMYFCASSLTSGGSTDTQYFGPGTRLTVL.

The CDR3 spells CASSPGTSGRETQYF. In DNA form, the CDR3 reads TGTGCCAGCAGCCCTGGGACTAGCGGGAGAGAGACCCAGTACTTC. J is TRBJ2-5 and V is TRBV3-1 (or the pseudogene TRBV3-2); 14 nucleotides match TRBD2. Germline CDR1 is LGHDT and CDR2 is YNNKEL (reference sequence). V was pared by 4 bases and J by 4 bases, with 2 bases of the junction left unmatched. This CDR3 is built from 15 residues.

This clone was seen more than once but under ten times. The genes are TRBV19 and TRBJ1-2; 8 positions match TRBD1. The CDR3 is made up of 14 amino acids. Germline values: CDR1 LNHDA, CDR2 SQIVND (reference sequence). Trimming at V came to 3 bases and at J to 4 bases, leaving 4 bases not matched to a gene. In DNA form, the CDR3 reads TGTGCCAGTAGTATCCTGACAGGGGTCTATGGCTACACCTTC. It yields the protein CASSILTGVYGYTF.

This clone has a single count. CDR3 in amino acids: CASRPPGQGAGNTIYF. CDR3 bases: TGTGCCAGCAGACCCCCGGGACAGGGGGCTGGAAACACCATATATTTT. The chain carries TRBV28 and TRBJ1-3; 11 bases agree with TRBD1. Unmatched junction bases numbered 6, after V lost 6 bases and J lost 2 bases. Germline CDR1 is MDHEN and CDR2 is SYDVKM. The CDR3 has 16 residues.

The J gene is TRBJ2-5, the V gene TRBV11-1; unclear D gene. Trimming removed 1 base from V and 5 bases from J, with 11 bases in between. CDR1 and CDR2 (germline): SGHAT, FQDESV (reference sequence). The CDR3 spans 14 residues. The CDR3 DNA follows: TGTGCCAGCAGCTTAGGGTTTGAGTGGGAGACCCAGTACTTC. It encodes CASSLGFEWETQYF.

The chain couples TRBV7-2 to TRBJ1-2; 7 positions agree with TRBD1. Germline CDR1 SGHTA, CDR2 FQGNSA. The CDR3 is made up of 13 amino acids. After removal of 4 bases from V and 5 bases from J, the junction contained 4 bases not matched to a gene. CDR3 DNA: TGTGCCAGCAGCTCGACAGGGTTTTATGGCTACACCTTC. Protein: CASSSTGFYGYTF.

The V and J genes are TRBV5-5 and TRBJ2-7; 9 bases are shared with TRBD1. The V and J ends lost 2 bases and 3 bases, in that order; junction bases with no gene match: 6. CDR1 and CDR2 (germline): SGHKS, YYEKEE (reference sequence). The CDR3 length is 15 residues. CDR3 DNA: TGTGCCAGCAGCTTCGGACAGGGGAAGATCTACGAGCAGTACTTC. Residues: CASSFGQGKIYEQYF.

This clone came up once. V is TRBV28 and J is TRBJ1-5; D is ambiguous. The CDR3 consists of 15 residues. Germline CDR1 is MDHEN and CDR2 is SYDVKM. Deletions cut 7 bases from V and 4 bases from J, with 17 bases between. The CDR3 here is CASTLLRVGNQPQHF. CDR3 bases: TGTGCCAGCACCCTCTTGAGGGTCGGAAATCAGCCCCAGCATTTT.

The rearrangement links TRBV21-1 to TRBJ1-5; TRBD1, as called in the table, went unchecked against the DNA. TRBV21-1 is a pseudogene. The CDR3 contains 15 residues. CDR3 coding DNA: TGTGCCAGCAGCAAAGCAGGGGATAGCAATCAGCCCCAGCATTTT. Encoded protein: CASSKAGDSNQPQHF.